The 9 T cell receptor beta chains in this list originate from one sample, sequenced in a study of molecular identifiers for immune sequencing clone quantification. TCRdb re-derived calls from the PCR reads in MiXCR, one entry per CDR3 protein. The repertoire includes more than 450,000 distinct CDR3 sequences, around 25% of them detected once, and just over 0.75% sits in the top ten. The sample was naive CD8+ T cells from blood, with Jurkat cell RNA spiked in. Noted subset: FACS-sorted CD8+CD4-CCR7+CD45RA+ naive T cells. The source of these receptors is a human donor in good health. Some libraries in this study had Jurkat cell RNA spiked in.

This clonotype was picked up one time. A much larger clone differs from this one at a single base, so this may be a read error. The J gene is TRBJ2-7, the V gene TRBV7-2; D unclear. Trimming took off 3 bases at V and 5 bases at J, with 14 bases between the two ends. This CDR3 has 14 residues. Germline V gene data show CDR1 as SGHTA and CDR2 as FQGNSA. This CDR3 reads CASSFGAWANEQYF. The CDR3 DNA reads TGTGCCAGCAGCTTCGGTGCTTGGGCCAACGAGCAGTACTTC.

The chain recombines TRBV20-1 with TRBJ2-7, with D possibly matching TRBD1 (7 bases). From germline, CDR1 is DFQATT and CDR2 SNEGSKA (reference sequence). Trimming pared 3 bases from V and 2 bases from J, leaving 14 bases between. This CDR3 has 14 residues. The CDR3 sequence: CSAREGQRTYEQYF. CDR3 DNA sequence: TGCAGTGCTAGGGAGGGACAGAGAACCTACGAGCAGTACTTC.

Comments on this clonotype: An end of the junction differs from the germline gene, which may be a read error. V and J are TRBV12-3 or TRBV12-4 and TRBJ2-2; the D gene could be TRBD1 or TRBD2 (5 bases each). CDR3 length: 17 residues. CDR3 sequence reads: CASSQASGRLDTGELSF. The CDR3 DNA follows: TGTGCCAGCAGTCAAGCGAGCGGCAGGTTGGACACCGGGGAGCTGTCTTTT.

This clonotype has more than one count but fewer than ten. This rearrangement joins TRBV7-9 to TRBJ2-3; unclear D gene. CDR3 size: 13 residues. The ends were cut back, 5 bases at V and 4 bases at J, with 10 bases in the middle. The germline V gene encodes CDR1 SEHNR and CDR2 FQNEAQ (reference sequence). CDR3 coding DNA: TGTGCCAGCAGCATTGGCCGCGCAGATACGCAGTATTTT. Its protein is CASSIGRADTQYF. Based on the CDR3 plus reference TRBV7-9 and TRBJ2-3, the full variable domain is DTGVSQNPRHKITKRGQNVTFRCDPISEHNRLYWYRQTLGQGPEFLTYFQNEAQLEKSRLLSDRFSAERPKGSFSTLEIQRTEQGDSAMYLCASSIGRADTQYFGPGTRLTVL.

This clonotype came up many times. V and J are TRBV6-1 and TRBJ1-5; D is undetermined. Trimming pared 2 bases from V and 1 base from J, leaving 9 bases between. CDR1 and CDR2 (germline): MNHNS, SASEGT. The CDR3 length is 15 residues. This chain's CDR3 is CASSESTASNQPQHF. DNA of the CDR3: TGTGCCAGCAGTGAATCGACGGCAAGCAATCAGCCCCAGCATTTT.

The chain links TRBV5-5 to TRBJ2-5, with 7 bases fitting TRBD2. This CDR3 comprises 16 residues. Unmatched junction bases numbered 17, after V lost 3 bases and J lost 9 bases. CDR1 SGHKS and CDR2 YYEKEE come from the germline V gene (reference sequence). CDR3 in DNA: TGTGCCAGCAGCTCAACTCGGGGGAGGGCCTGGGAGCCCCAGTACTTC. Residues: CASSSTRGRAWEPQYF. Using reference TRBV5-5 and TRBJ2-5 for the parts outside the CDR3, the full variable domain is DAGVTQSPTHLIKTRGQQVTLRCSPISGHKSVSWYQQVLGQGPQFIFQYYEKEERGRGNFPDRFSARQFPNYSSELNVNALLLGDSALYLCASSSTRGRAWEPQYFGPGTRLLVL.

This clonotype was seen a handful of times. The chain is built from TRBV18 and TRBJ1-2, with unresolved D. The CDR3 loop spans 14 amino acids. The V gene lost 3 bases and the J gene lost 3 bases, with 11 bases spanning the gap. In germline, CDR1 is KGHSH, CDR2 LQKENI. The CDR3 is CASSPSSEYYGYTF. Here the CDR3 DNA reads TGTGCCAGCTCACCCTCGAGCGAATACTATGGCTACACCTTC.

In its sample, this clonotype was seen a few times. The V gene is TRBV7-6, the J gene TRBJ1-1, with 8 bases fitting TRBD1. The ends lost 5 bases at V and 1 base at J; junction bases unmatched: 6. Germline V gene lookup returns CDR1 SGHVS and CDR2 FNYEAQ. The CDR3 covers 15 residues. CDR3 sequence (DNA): TGTGCCAGCAGCCCAGGACAGGGAAGGAACACTGAAGCTTTCTTT. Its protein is CASSPGQGRNTEAFF. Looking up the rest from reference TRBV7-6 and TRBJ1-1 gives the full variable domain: GAGVSQSPRYKVTKRGQDVALRCDPISGHVSLYWYRQALGQGPEFLTYFNYEAQQDKSGLPNDRFSAERPEGSISTLTIQRTEQRDSAMYRCASSPGQGRNTEAFFGQGTRLTVV.

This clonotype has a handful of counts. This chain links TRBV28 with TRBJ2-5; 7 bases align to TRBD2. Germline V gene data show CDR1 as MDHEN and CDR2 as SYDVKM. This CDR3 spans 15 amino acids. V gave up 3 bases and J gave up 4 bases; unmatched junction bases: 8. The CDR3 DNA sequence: TGTGCCAGCAGTTTCCTGGGGAGGGAGCGAGAGACCCAGTACTTC. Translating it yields CASSFLGRERETQYF. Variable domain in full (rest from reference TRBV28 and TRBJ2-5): DVKVTQSSRYLVKRTGEKVFLECVQDMDHENMFWYRQDPGLGLRLIYFSYDVKMKEKGDIPEGYSVSREKKERFSLILESASTNQTSMYLCASSFLGRERETQYFGPGTRLLVL.